This entry describes one T cell receptor beta chain. The antigen is unknown. The sample is drawn from a study of cytomegalovirus exposure and HLA in healthy donors. Findings of the study overall: What a later analysis showed was that several of the most significant clusters appeared linked to common viral pathogens. It is likely that the observed cluster of highly shared sequence variants was a sequencing artifact. V- and J-gene trimming in TCR beta was tied to a missense DCLRE1C variant by an analysis performed later.

The CDR3 contains 15 residues. The germline V gene encodes CDR1 MNHNS and CDR2 SASEGT. Trimming pared 2 bases from V and 5 bases from J, leaving 12 bases between. This PCR relied on a set of 60 Vbeta primers and 13 Jbeta primers. Methods used by the authors: Per a later analysis, the number of unique TCR beta chains was approximately 73 million, of which some 10 million were shared. Here immunoSEQ multiplex PCR was the method, and the copy in TCRdb shows in-frame clones only, minus some. V and J calls and clone size are copied from that table; D and trimming were computed from the DNA. The repertoire holds roughly 150,000 clones, with 8.5% to 10% as singletons.

Source material: PBMCs. The TCR originated in a man aged 50-60 years in good health and CMV-seronegative. This sequence joins TRBV6-1 and TRBJ2-2, with D perhaps TRBD1 (5 bases). The CDR3: CASSEPTDQTGELFF. CDR3 nucleotides: TGTGCCAGCAGTGAACCGACAGACCAAACCGGGGAGCTGTTTTTT.